This T cell receptor (beta chain) was observed in a study of blood T cells in healthy people across ages. The study, taken as a whole, reports: Estimated diversity across one million T cells was deemed an underestimate. Naive T cell percentage and TCR beta diversity correlated strongly.

Regarding this clonotype: The antigen remains unidentified.

For the second PCR, which ran for about 6 to 11 cycles, a sample-barcoded 5' primer and a J-beta primer mix were used. Each CDR3 protein is one row after TCRdb ran MiXCR on the 5' RACE reads. This repertoire shows 500,000 to 600,000 distinct CDR3 sequences, about 25% found once; its top ten account for around a sixth. The clonotype was recovered from a woman between 70 and 85 years old in good health. The sequencing sample was made of blood.

In nucleotides, the CDR3 is TGCAGTGCTAGAGGTCACAACCAAGAGACCCAGTACTTC. Amino acid sequence: CSARGHNQETQYF. The rearrangement links TRBV20-1 to TRBJ2-5, with D unclear. The germline CDR1 and CDR2 sequences are DFQATT and SNEGSKA (reference sequence). The CDR3 is 13 amino acids. V lost 1 base and J 0 bases, leaving 6 bases between the germline ends.